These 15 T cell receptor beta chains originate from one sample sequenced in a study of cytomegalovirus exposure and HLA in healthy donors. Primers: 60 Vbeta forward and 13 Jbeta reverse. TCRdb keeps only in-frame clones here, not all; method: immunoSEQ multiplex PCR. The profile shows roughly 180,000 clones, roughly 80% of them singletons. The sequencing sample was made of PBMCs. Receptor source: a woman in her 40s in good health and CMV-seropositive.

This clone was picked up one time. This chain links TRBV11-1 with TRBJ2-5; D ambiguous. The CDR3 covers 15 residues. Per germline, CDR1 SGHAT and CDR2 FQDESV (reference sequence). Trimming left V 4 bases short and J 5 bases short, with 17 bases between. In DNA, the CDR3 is TGTGCCAGCAGCTCTAGGAAGAGATCGACCGAGACCCAGTACTTC. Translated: CASSSRKRSTETQYF.

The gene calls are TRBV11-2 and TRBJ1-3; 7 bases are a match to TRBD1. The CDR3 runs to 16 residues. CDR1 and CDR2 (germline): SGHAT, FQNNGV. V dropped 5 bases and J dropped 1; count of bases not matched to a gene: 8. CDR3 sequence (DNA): TGTGCCAGCAGCCCGGGACAGAGAGCGTCTGGAAACACCATATATTTT. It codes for CASSPGQRASGNTIYF.

In nucleotides, the CDR3 is TGTGCTAGTGGTTTGAGGACCTTAGGGCACGGGAGTCCTCTCAACAATGAGCAGTTCTTC. Translating it yields CASGLRTLGHGSPLNNEQFF. The chain couples TRBV12-5 to TRBJ2-1; D is possibly TRBD2 (6 bases). This CDR3 spans 20 amino acids. The V gene's germline CDR1 is LGHNT and CDR2 FRNRAP. V gave up 2 bases and J gave up 5 bases, with 28 bases separating them.

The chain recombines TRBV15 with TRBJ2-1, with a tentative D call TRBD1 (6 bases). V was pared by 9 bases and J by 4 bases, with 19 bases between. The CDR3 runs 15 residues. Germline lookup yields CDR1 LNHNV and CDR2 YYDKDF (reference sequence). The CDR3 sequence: CATSNRDTPYNEQFF. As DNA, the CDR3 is TGTGCCACATCTAACCGGGACACCCCATACAATGAGCAGTTCTTC. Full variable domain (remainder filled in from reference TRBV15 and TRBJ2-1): DAMVIQNPRYQVTQFGKPVTLSCSQTLNHNVMYWYQQKSSQAPKLLFHYYDKDFNNEADTPDNFQSRRPNTSFCFLDIRSPGLGDTAMYLCATSNRDTPYNEQFFGPGTRLTVL.

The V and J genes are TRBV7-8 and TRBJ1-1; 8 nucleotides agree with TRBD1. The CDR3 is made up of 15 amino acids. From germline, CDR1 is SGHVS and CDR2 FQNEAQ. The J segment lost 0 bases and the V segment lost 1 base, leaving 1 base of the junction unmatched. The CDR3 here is CASSLGTGMNTEAFF. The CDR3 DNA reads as TGTGCCAGCAGCTTAGGGACAGGGATGAACACTGAAGCTTTCTTT.

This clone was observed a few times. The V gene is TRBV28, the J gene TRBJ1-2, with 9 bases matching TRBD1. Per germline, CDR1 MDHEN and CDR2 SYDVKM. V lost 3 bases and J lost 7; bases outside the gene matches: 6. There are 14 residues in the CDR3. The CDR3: CASSFGTGYRGYTF. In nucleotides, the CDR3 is TGTGCCAGCAGTTTCGGGACAGGGTATCGTGGCTACACCTTC.

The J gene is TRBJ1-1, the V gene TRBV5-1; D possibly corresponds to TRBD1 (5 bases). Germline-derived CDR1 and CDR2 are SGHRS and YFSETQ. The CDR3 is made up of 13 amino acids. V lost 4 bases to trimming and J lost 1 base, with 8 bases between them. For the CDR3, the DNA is TGCGCCAGCAGCGTGGACAAGAACACTGAAGCTTTCTTT. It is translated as CASSVDKNTEAFF.

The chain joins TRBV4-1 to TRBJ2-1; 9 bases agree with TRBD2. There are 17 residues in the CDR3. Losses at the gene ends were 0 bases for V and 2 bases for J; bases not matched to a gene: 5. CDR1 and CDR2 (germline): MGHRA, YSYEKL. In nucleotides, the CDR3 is TGCGCCAGCAGCCAAGATTCGACTAGCGGAGCCTACAATGAGCAGTTCTTC. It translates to CASSQDSTSGAYNEQFF.

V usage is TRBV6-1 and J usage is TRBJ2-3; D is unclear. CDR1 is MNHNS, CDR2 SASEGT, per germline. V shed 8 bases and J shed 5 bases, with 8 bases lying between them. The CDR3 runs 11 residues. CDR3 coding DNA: TGTGCCAGCGCTAAGTTAGATACGCAGTATTTT. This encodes CASAKLDTQYF.

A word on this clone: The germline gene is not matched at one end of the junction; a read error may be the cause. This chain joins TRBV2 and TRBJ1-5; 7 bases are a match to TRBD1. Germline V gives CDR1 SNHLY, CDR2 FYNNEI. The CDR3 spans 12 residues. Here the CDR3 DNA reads TGTGCCGGCAGCGATCAGGGGGTACCCCAGCATTTT. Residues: CAGSDQGVPQHF.

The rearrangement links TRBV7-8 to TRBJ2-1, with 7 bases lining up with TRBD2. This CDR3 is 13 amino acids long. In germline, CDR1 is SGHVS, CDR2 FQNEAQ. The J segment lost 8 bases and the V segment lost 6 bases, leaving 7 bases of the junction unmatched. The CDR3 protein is CASRGPGGYEQFF. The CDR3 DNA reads TGTGCCAGCAGGGGCCCCGGGGGGTATGAGCAGTTCTTC.

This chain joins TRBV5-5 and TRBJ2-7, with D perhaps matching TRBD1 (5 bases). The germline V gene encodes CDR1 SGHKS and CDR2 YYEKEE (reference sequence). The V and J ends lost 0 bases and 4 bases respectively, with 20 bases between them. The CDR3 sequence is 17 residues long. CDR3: CASSLETVGPRNYEQYF. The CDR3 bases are TGTGCCAGCAGCTTGGAAACTGTGGGGCCGAGGAATTACGAGCAGTACTTC.

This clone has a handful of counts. The DNA of the CDR3 is TGTGCCAGCAGCTCCCGTGCCCTTAGCGGTTACAATGAGCAGTTCTTC. It yields the protein CASSSRALSGYNEQFF. This chain uses TRBV7-8 with TRBJ2-1; maybe TRBD2 (6 bases). Germline V gives CDR1 SGHVS, CDR2 FQNEAQ. This CDR3 has 16 amino acids. Trimming removed 4 bases from V and 4 bases from J, with 17 bases in between.

In nucleotides, the CDR3 is TGTGCCAGCAGTTACGGTAATCGAGGCACAGATACGCAGTATTTT. This translates into CASSYGNRGTDTQYF. The V gene is TRBV6-5, the J gene TRBJ2-3; unclear D gene. CDR1 MNHEY and CDR2 SVGAGI come from the germline V gene. The CDR3 covers 15 residues. The V and J ends lost 2 bases and 1 base respectively, with 10 bases between them.

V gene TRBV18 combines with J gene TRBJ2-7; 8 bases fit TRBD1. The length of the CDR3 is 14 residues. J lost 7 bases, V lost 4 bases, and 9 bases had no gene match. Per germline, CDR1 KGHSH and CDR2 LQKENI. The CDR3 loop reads CASSLLGQGKEQYF. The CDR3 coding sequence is TGTGCCAGCTCACTATTAGGACAGGGCAAGGAGCAGTACTTC.